This TCR beta chain was sequenced in a study of response to subunit inactivated influenza vaccine. TCRdb used MiXCR to reprocess the RT-PCR reads, holding one entry per CDR3 protein. The profile shows more than 500,000 distinct CDR3 sequences, 10% to 12% of them singletons. This clonotype appeared a few times. The sample also formed part of further work on T cells expressing NK-cell markers. That paper adds: 5'RACE template switching with UMIs produced the TCR beta cDNA. Seven of the eight sequenced donors were classified as HCMV-seropositive, and one was classified as seronegative.

The source of this sequence is a man aged 50 or older who received an inactivated influenza vaccine. Sequences were derived from PBMCs from blood, sampled on the day of vaccination.

CDR3 nucleotide sequence: TGCAGCGTTGAAAGAGGTGAAGCTTTCTTT. Translation gives CSVERGEAFF. The V call is TRBV29-1, the J call TRBJ1-1; no reliable D call. Germline lookup yields CDR1 SQVTM and CDR2 ANQGSEA. The CDR3 length is 10 residues. The V gene lost 2 bases and the J gene lost 7 bases, with 5 bases spanning the gap. The full variable domain, in which reference TRBV29-1 and TRBJ1-1 provide the parts outside the CDR3, is SAVISQKPSRDICQRGTSLTIQCQVDSQVTMMFWYRQQPGQSLTLIATANQGSEATYESGFVIDKFPISRPNLTFSTLTVSNMSPEDSSIYLCSVERGEAFFGQGTRLTVV.